This T cell receptor (beta chain) emerged from a study of T cell repertoires in cytomegalovirus infection. MiXCR, run by TCRdb on the reads, gives a single entry per CDR3 protein. The data show nearly 550,000 distinct CDR3 sequences, more than 15% seen once. Sequencing used CD8+ T cells from PBMCs. The sequence was collected from a human donor in good health (CMV status not recorded). Some clones in this sample may be carry-over from other donors' samples.

The DNA of the CDR3 is TGTGCCAGTAGCCCCGCCCCGCAGGGCGCCTACGAGCAGTACTTC. It is translated as CASSPAPQGAYEQYF. The chain is built from TRBV19 and TRBJ2-7, with D possibly being TRBD1 (5 bases). The CDR3 covers 15 residues. CDR1 is LNHDA, CDR2 SQIVND, per germline (reference sequence). The germline V and J ends were trimmed by 6 bases and 2 bases, with 17 bases remaining between them.